The next 27 T cell receptor beta chains were all read from a single sample in a study of OX40 agonist ivuxolimab in advanced cancers. Repertoires were generated with immunoSEQ multiplex PCR, while TCRdb's copy carries only in-frame clones and drops some. The table records about 73,000 clones, over 80% of them present only once. The material was CD4+ or CD8+ T cells sorted from blood, obtained in a trial of the OX40 agonist ivuxolimab. These receptor sequences come from an adult with an advanced solid tumor such as melanoma, head and neck, liver or kidney cancer.

The rearrangement uses TRBV5-1 and TRBJ2-5, with D unclear. V lost 1 base to trimming and J lost 1 base, with 8 bases between them. CDR3 length equals 14 residues. Germline CDR1 SGHRS, CDR2 YFSETQ. The CDR3 coding sequence is TGCGCCAGCAGCTTGATTGCTAGCCAAGAGACCCAGTACTTC. As protein: CASSLIASQETQYF.

The sample holds one count of this clone. The chain carries TRBV2 and TRBJ2-1, with 7 nucleotides matching TRBD2. Trimming at V came to 6 bases and at J to 4 bases, leaving 9 bases not matched to a gene. Germline V gives CDR1 SNHLY, CDR2 FYNNEI. The CDR3 spans 15 residues. The DNA of the CDR3 is TGTGCCAGCAGGGCACCGGGGCGGGAGTACAATGAGCAGTTCTTC. As protein: CASRAPGREYNEQFF.

The CDR3: CASSYGTAKETQYF. DNA for the CDR3: TGTGCCAGCAGTTACGGGACGGCCAAAGAGACCCAGTACTTC. The chain recombines TRBV6-5 with TRBJ2-5, with D possibly being TRBD1 or TRBD2 (5 bases each). CDR1 and CDR2 (germline): MNHEY, SVGAGI. The CDR3 has 14 amino acids. The V and J ends lost 2 bases and 3 bases respectively, with 10 bases between them.

CDR3 nucleotide sequence: TGCGCCAGCAGCTTGGGAGACAGGGGGCGCACTAATGAAAAACTGTTTTTT. It translates to CASSLGDRGRTNEKLFF. The genes are TRBV5-1 and TRBJ1-4; the match to TRBD1 covers 10 bases. CDR1 is SGHRS and CDR2 is YFSETQ in the germline V gene. This CDR3 has 17 amino acids. V lost 0 bases to trimming and J lost 2 bases; unmatched junction nucleotides: 4.

The rearrangement links TRBV2 to TRBJ1-3; tentative D call: TRBD1 (6 bases). The CDR3 length is 13 residues. Germline V gene lookup returns CDR1 SNHLY and CDR2 FYNNEI. V was clipped by 9 bases and J by 2 bases, with 11 bases between them. The CDR3 is CASRAGAGNTIYF. In DNA, the CDR3 is TGTGCCAGTAGGGCAGGGGCTGGAAACACCATATATTTT.

The chain carries TRBV5-4 and TRBJ1-2; D is undetermined. The CDR3 consists of 14 residues. V shed 5 bases and J shed 0 bases, with 11 bases lying between them. Germline loops: CDR1 SGHNT, CDR2 YYREEE (reference sequence). CDR3: CASSRTNANYGYTF. In DNA form, the CDR3 reads TGTGCCAGCAGTCGGACGAACGCTAACTATGGCTACACCTTC.

The genes are TRBV4-1 and TRBJ2-5; 14 nucleotides match TRBD2. V lost 0 bases, J lost 5 bases, and 5 bases stayed unmatched. Germline CDR1 and CDR2: MGHRA and YSYEKL. This CDR3 spans 17 amino acids. CDR3 DNA: TGCGCCAGCAGCCAAGAGGGACTAGCGGGAGTAGGGGAGACCCAGTACTTC. It encodes CASSQEGLAGVGETQYF.

This clone came up once. This rearrangement joins TRBV28 to TRBJ2-3; D may correspond to TRBD1 or TRBD2 (7 bases each). V was pared by 6 bases and J by 5 bases, with 21 bases between. Germline loops: CDR1 MDHEN, CDR2 SYDVKM. The CDR3 contains 16 residues. The CDR3 DNA is TGTGCCAGCAGCCCCCCCAGGGGGGAGGGCCTAGATACGCAGTATTTT. Amino acid sequence: CASSPPRGEGLDTQYF.

This sequence joins TRBV7-9 and TRBJ1-2; perhaps TRBD1 as D (6 bases). The V gene's germline CDR1 is SEHNR and CDR2 FQNEAQ (reference sequence). Trimming took off 4 bases at V and 9 bases at J, with 12 bases between the two ends. The CDR3 runs 12 residues. The CDR3 nucleotides read TGTGCCAGCAGCTCCAACGACAGGCGCTACACCTTC. Translating it yields CASSSNDRRYTF.

The V call is TRBV7-3, the J call TRBJ2-6; 11 positions match TRBD1. The V gene end was trimmed by 2 bases and the J gene end by 0 bases; junction bases not matched to a gene: 0. Per germline, CDR1 SGHTA and CDR2 FQGTGA. The CDR3 is 17 residues long. The CDR3 nucleotides read TGTGCCAGCAGCTTAGGGACAGGGGGCTCTGGGGCCAACGTCCTGACTTTC. It encodes CASSLGTGGSGANVLTF.

The chain recombines TRBV5-1 with TRBJ1-5, with 10 nucleotides matching TRBD1. This CDR3 has 16 residues. The ends lost 0 bases at V and 3 bases at J; junction bases unmatched: 3. CDR1 SGHRS and CDR2 YFSETQ come from the germline V gene. CDR3 DNA: TGCGCCAGCAGCTTGGGGACAGGGGGGAACAATCAGCCCCAGCATTTT. It is translated as CASSLGTGGNNQPQHF.

The V gene is TRBV7-9, the J gene TRBJ1-1; 7 bases match TRBD1. The CDR3 spans 14 residues. The V gene end was trimmed by 6 bases and the J gene end by 0 bases; junction bases not matched to a gene: 4. CDR1 is SEHNR, CDR2 FQNEAQ, per germline (reference sequence). CDR3 nucleotide sequence: TGTGCCAGCAGTTCGGACAGGCTGAACACTGAAGCTTTCTTT. It translates to CASSSDRLNTEAFF.

The chain couples TRBV4-2 to TRBJ2-4; D might be TRBD2 (6 bases). CDR3 length equals 16 residues. Between the trimmed V and J ends, which lost 0 bases and 7 bases, there was a span of 16 bases. Germline CDR1 reads LGHNA; CDR2 reads YNFKEQ. DNA for the CDR3: TGTGCCAGCAGCCAAGATCCGTCCCCAGGGAGGAACATTCAGTACTTC. Its translation is CASSQDPSPGRNIQYF.

The chain uses TRBV5-4 and TRBJ2-5; 15 nucleotides line up with TRBD2. After removal of 0 bases from V and 5 bases from J, the junction contained 8 bases not matched to a gene. This CDR3 has 18 amino acids. Looked up from germline, CDR1 is SGHNT and CDR2 is YYREEE (reference sequence). In DNA, the CDR3 is TGTGCCAGCAGCTTGGACCTCGGGACTAGCGGGAGGACGGAGACCCAGTACTTC. It encodes CASSLDLGTSGRTETQYF.

The chain has TRBV21-1 and TRBJ2-1; the D call of TRBD1 is as the table states it, not checked on the DNA. TRBV21-1 constitutes a pseudogene. CDR3 size: 16 residues. Written as DNA, the CDR3 is TGTGCCAGCAGCCTGGACAGGGCCAGGGGCTACAATGAGCAGTTCTTC. As protein: CASSLDRARGYNEQFF.

This chain joins TRBV7-9 and TRBJ1-3; D gene unclear. CDR1 is SEHNR, CDR2 FQNEAQ, per germline (reference sequence). The CDR3 is made up of 13 amino acids. Trimming pared 4 bases from V and 3 bases from J, leaving 7 bases between. CDR3 DNA: TGTGCCAGCAGCTCCCTCAGTGGAAACACCATATATTTT. This gives the protein CASSSLSGNTIYF.

This chain joins TRBV5-4 and TRBJ2-2, with D possibly matching TRBD1 (5 bases). V lost 2 bases, J lost 5 bases, and 10 bases lay in between. The germline V gene encodes CDR1 SGHNT and CDR2 YYREEE (reference sequence). This CDR3 is 14 amino acids long. The CDR3 nucleotides are TGTGCCAGCAGCTTTCAACAGGATACCGGGGAGCTGTTTTTT. Translation: CASSFQQDTGELFF.

DNA for the CDR3: TGTGCCAGCAGTCTGGGGCGGGAGGTCTCCTACGAGCAGTACTTC. Translation gives CASSLGREVSYEQYF. V is TRBV27 and J is TRBJ2-7, with TRBD2 identical over 8 bases. The V gene end was trimmed by 5 bases and the J gene end by 0 bases; junction bases not matched to a gene: 6. The V gene's germline CDR1 is MNHEY and CDR2 SMNVEV (reference sequence). This CDR3 is 15 amino acids long.

This clone came up a few times. The chain links TRBV19 to TRBJ1-1; possible D gene TRBD1, 5 bases. V lost 5 bases, J lost 4 bases, and 14 bases lay in between. This CDR3 spans 14 amino acids. The V gene's germline CDR1 is LNHDA and CDR2 SQIVND (reference sequence). The CDR3 protein is CASSVSGRGTEAFF. CDR3 DNA: TGTGCCAGTAGTGTTTCGGGGAGGGGCACTGAAGCTTTCTTT. Full variable domain (remainder filled in from reference TRBV19 and TRBJ1-1): DGGITQSPKYLFRKEGQNVTLSCEQNLNHDAMYWYRQDPGQGLRLIYYSQIVNDFQKGDIAEGYSVSREKKESFPLTVTSAQKNPTAFYLCASSVSGRGTEAFFGQGTRLTVV.

The V call is TRBV6-5, the J call TRBJ2-5; tentatively, D is TRBD2 (6 bases). V gave up 6 bases and J gave up 1 base, with 12 bases separating them. Germline CDR1 MNHEY, CDR2 SVGAGI. CDR3 length equals 14 residues. The CDR3 DNA reads TGTGCCAGCAGCTACGGGAGCCCCCAAGAGACCCAGTACTTC. It translates to CASSYGSPQETQYF.

The genes are TRBV15 and TRBJ2-5; TRBD2 matches 9 bases. Germline-derived CDR1 and CDR2 are LNHNV and YYDKDF (reference sequence). Trimming at V came to 8 bases and at J to 5 bases, leaving 9 bases not matched to a gene. The CDR3 has 14 amino acids. The CDR3 region has the DNA TGTGCCACCCTGGGGGCGGGAGGGCAGGAGACCCAGTACTTC. Protein: CATLGAGGQETQYF. Combining the CDR3 with reference TRBV15 and TRBJ2-5 gives the whole variable domain DAMVIQNPRYQVTQFGKPVTLSCSQTLNHNVMYWYQQKSSQAPKLLFHYYDKDFNNEADTPDNFQSRRPNTSFCFLDIRSPGLGDTAMYLCATLGAGGQETQYFGPGTRLLVL.

The rearrangement joins TRBV7-2 to TRBJ2-3; D unresolved. This CDR3 has 15 residues. Trimming took 0 bases from V and 2 from J, leaving 9 bases between them. Germline V gene sequence: CDR1 SGHTA, CDR2 FQGNSA. DNA of the CDR3: TGTGCCAGCAGCTTAGCCTCTGGGTCCACAGATACGCAGTATTTT. This encodes CASSLASGSTDTQYF. Full variable domain (remainder filled in from reference TRBV7-2 and TRBJ2-3): GAGVSQSPSNKVTEKGKDVELRCDPISGHTALYWYRQSLGQGLEFLIYFQGNSAPDKSGLPSDRFSAERTGGSVSTLTIQRTQQEDSAVYLCASSLASGSTDTQYFGPGTRLTVL.

The chain combines TRBV4-1 with TRBJ2-2; 7 bases match TRBD1. Germline CDR1 reads MGHRA; CDR2 reads YSYEKL. V lost 5 bases and J lost 1; bases outside the gene matches: 13. The CDR3 sequence is 18 residues long. As DNA, the CDR3 is TGCGCCAGCAGCAAAAGGACCGGGACAGATGTGAACACCGGGGAGCTGTTTTTT. It specifies CASSKRTGTDVNTGELFF.

The rearrangement links TRBV18 to TRBJ2-3; the match to TRBD2 covers 11 bases. This CDR3 has 17 amino acids. CDR1 is KGHSH, CDR2 LQKENI, per germline. The V gene end was trimmed by 0 bases and the J gene end by 8 bases; junction bases not matched to a gene: 10. DNA of the CDR3: TGTGCCAGCTCACCACCGAGGCTAGCGGGAGGACCTGGTACGCAGTATTTT. As protein: CASSPPRLAGGPGTQYF.

Here the CDR3 DNA reads TGTGCCAGTAACTTTGGTCTCGGGACGTCCAGCCATCAGCCCCAGCATTTT. This gives the protein CASNFGLGTSSHQPQHF. The chain uses TRBV19 and TRBJ1-5, with D possibly matching TRBD1 (5 bases). With 7 bases removed from V and 5 bases from J, the gap between germline ends came to 24 bases. Germline V gene lookup returns CDR1 LNHDA and CDR2 SQIVND (reference sequence). CDR3 length: 17 amino acids. The full variable domain, rest sourced from reference TRBV19 and TRBJ1-5, is DGGITQSPKYLFRKEGQNVTLSCEQNLNHDAMYWYRQDPGQGLRLIYYSQIVNDFQKGDIAEGYSVSREKKESFPLTVTSAQKNPTAFYLCASNFGLGTSSHQPQHFGDGTRLSIL.

The chain is built from TRBV28 and TRBJ1-5; D gene unclear. The CDR3 spans 12 residues. Germline CDR1 and CDR2: MDHEN and SYDVKM. Trimming cost V 6 bases and J 7 bases, with 10 bases left between them. CDR3: CASRDPGQPQHF. CDR3 coding DNA: TGTGCCAGCAGGGACCCCGGGCAGCCCCAGCATTTT.

V gene TRBV5-4 combines with J gene TRBJ2-2; D is unclear. Germline V gene sequence: CDR1 SGHNT, CDR2 YYREEE (reference sequence). CDR3 length: 15 amino acids. V lost 2 bases and J lost 5, with 13 bases in between. Here the CDR3 DNA reads TGTGCCAGCAGCTTAGTCCGTGGTGGGACCGGGGAGCTGTTTTTT. Translation: CASSLVRGGTGELFF.